The sequence of this TCR beta chain was determined in a study of shared clonotypes between healthy human individuals. Study-level points and caveats: The sharing of about 5% of naive CD4 clonotypes was seen across a few donors. Larger estimated richness was generally recorded for naive subsets relative to memory subsets.

The repertoire was sequenced with immunoSEQ multiplex PCR; TCRdb's copy has only in-frame clones and lacks some. Altogether roughly 1,500,000 clones are present, less than 99% being singletons, with the ten largest covering 0.36%. As for this clone: Its antigen is not identified.

Donors included only healthy HIV-negative adults lacking recent acute infections or vaccinations. The sequence was obtained from a young man in good health. Sequenced material: naive CD4+ T cells sorted from blood. Noted subset: CD45RA+ positively selected.

The CDR3, as DNA: TGCGCCAGCAGGGCATCTAGCACAGATACGCAGTATTTT. Translated, it gives CASRASSTDTQYF. This rearrangement joins TRBV10-1 to TRBJ2-3, with unresolved D. Germline V gene lookup returns CDR1 WNHNN and CDR2 SYGVQD (reference sequence). The CDR3 is made up of 13 amino acids. V shed 6 bases and J shed 0 bases, with 7 bases lying between them.